One and the same sample provided the 12 T cell receptor beta chains below, sequenced in a study of tissue T cells after allogeneic stem cell transplantation. Here immunoSEQ multiplex PCR was the method, and the copy in TCRdb shows in-frame clones only, minus some. Of approximately 50,000 clones listed, about 73% are singletons. Sequencing was done on a sample of sorted cells pooled from one or two spleens. The origin of the receptors is a pool of C57BL/6 mice in good health.

As concerns this clone: Genes and germline come from the mouse. Coverage ceases 1 residue before the CDR3 finishes, and the germline J gene fills in the end. V and J are TRBV13-3 and TRBJ1-2; no clear D gene. The germline V and J ends were trimmed by 2 bases and 0 bases, with 8 bases remaining between them. The CDR3 is 14 residues long. Germline V gene sequence: CDR1 NNHDY, CDR2 SYVADS. The CDR3 reads CASSEPGANSDYTF. CDR3 DNA (partial): TGTGCCAGCAGTGAGCCAGGAGCAAACTCCGACTACACC.

Remarks on this clone: The gene symbols are mouse symbols. The CDR3 is cut off 1 residue early in the read; its end comes from the germline J gene. This chain uses TRBV31 with TRBJ2-3, with 9 nucleotides matching TRBD2. The CDR3 has 16 amino acids. Germline CDR1 and CDR2: GKSSPN and SITVG. V shed 1 base and J 1 base; nucleotides not matched to a gene: 6. This CDR3 is CAWSRPWGGGAETLYF. The covered CDR3 bases are TGTGCCTGGAGTCGCCCCTGGGGGGGAGGTGCAGAAACGCTGTAT.

Comment on this clone: Each gene name is a mouse one. The read ends 1 residue before the CDR3 terminus; that terminus is restored from the germline J gene. V gene TRBV13-2 combines with J gene TRBJ2-3, with a weak D call TRBD2 (6 bases). CDR1 NNHNN and CDR2 SYGAGS come from the germline V gene (reference sequence). Trimming pared 5 bases from V and 0 bases from J, leaving 10 bases between. This CDR3 is 14 amino acids long. The CDR3 reads CASGDWSSAETLYF. The part of the CDR3 DNA that was read is TGTGCCAGCGGCGACTGGTCTAGTGCAGAAACGCTGTAT.

For this clone: Germline and genes here are mouse. The CDR3 goes on 1 residue after the read ends, and that part is filled in from the germline J gene. The chain combines TRBV16 with TRBJ1-4; 7 bases fit TRBD1. The CDR3 covers 15 residues. In germline, CDR1 is SGHSA, CDR2 FRNQAP. The ends lost 0 bases at V and 7 bases at J; junction bases unmatched: 5. The covered CDR3 bases are TGTGCAAGCAGCTTAGAAGGGGGCTATATCGAAAGATTATTT. Encoded protein: CASSLEGGYIERLF. The complete CDR3 reads CASSLEGGYIERLFF.

A remark on this clone: Gene names are the mouse ones. Read data end 1 residue before the CDR3 end; the end is taken from the germline J gene. The V call is TRBV5, the J call TRBJ2-5; 10 bases match TRBD1. This CDR3 has 15 residues. V dropped 0 bases and J dropped 4; count of bases not matched to a gene: 1. Germline V lookup: CDR1 LGHNA, CDR2 YNLKQL (reference sequence). The chain's CDR3 is CASSQETGGKDTQYF. Incomplete CDR3 DNA: TGTGCCAGCAGCCAAGAGACAGGGGGCAAAGACACCCAGTAC.

The sample holds one count of this clone. Germline and genes: mouse. The read halts 1 residue ahead of the CDR3 end, with the missing end drawn from the germline J gene. The chain is built from TRBV13-2 and TRBJ2-3, with D possibly matching TRBD2 (8 bases). The V end was cut by 1 base, the J end by 1 base, with 13 bases between. The CDR3 is made up of 16 amino acids. Per the germline V gene, CDR1 is NNHNN and CDR2 is SYGAGS (reference sequence). The CDR3 DNA, read in part, is TGTGCCAGCGGTGATCAGGGGGGGCGCGGTGCAGAAACGCTGTAT. The encoded protein is CASGDQGGRGAETLY. The CDR3 reads in full as CASGDQGGRGAETLYF.

Concerning this clone itself: Gene names are mouse gene names. CDR3 DNA (partial): TGTGCCAGCGGCAGGGGGCTAGGTGCAGAAACGCTGTAT. As protein: CASGRGLGAETLY. The whole CDR3 sequence reads CASGRGLGAETLYF. The chain joins TRBV13-2 to TRBJ2-3; 8 positions match TRBD1. The sequence runs out 1 residue before the end of the CDR3; the remainder is reconstructed from the germline J gene. V lost 5 bases to trimming and J lost 1 base; unmatched junction nucleotides: 3. Germline V gene lookup returns CDR1 NNHNN and CDR2 SYGAGS (reference sequence). This CDR3 has 14 residues.

For this clone: Gene names and germline match the mouse. The read terminates 1 residue before the CDR3 end, so the remaining end is supplied by the germline J gene. This chain uses TRBV1 with TRBJ1-6; TRBD1 matches 8 bases. TRBJ1-6 belongs to the ORF category, with a function that is uncertain. Germline lookup yields CDR1 NSQYPW and CDR2 LRSPGD (reference sequence). The CDR3 runs 15 residues. V shed 3 bases, J shed 9 bases, and the junction held 7 bases outside the gene matches. The CDR3 here is CTCSASTGAGSPLYF. The DNA read from the CDR3 is TGCACCTGCAGTGCGTCGACAGGGGCGGGTTCGCCCCTCTAC.

In the case of this clone: Genes and germline come from the mouse. With the read ending 1 residue before the CDR3 end, the germline J gene is used to fill in that end. This sequence joins TRBV14 and TRBJ2-5, with 12 positions matching TRBD1. V lost 5 bases and J lost 5; bases outside the gene matches: 6. Germline V lookup: CDR1 SGHDT, CDR2 FRDEAV. The CDR3 is made up of 15 amino acids. Partial CDR3 DNA: TGTGCCAGCAGCACCGGGACAGGGGGCCCAGACACCCAGTAC. Translating it yields CASSTGTGGPDTQY. Given in full, the CDR3 is CASSTGTGGPDTQYF.

In regard to this clone: Gene names follow the mouse nomenclature. The read falls 1 residue short of the CDR3 end, and the missing part is taken from the germline J gene. The chain links TRBV13-2 to TRBJ2-4; 9 bases match TRBD2. The germline gives CDR1 NNHNN, CDR2 SYGAGS (reference sequence). The CDR3 covers 16 residues. V was clipped by 0 bases and J by 2 bases; unmatched bases: 4. CDR3 DNA (partial): TGTGCCAGCGGTGATGGCTGGGGGGGGCCTCAAAACACCTTGTAC. This sequence encodes CASGDGWGGPQNTLY. The full-length CDR3 reads as CASGDGWGGPQNTLYF.

About this clone itself: Here the gene names and germline are mouse. The read ends 1 residue shy of where the CDR3 ends; the end is completed using the germline J gene. This chain uses TRBV5 with TRBJ1-1; 7 positions agree with TRBD1. This CDR3 is built from 14 residues. Germline V CDR1 and CDR2: LGHNA, YNLKQL (reference sequence). V dropped 4 bases and J dropped 4; count of bases not matched to a gene: 6. CDR3 in amino acids: CASSRTGVGTEVFF. CDR3 DNA (partial): TGTGCCAGCAGCCGAACAGGGGTGGGCACAGAAGTCTTC.

This clone was picked up a small number of times. Mouse germline and gene names are used. The read terminates 1 residue ahead of where the CDR3 ends, so the germline J gene completes it. The V and J genes are TRBV14 and TRBJ1-4; D not resolved. V gave up 2 bases and J gave up 0 bases, with 8 bases separating them. In germline, CDR1 is SGHDT, CDR2 FRDEAV. The CDR3 is made up of 15 amino acids. Incomplete CDR3 DNA: TGTGCCAGCAGTTTAGGCCAGTTTTCCAACGAAAGATTATTT. As protein: CASSLGQFSNERLF. The complete CDR3 reads CASSLGQFSNERLFF. Variable domain in full (rest from reference TRBV14 and TRBJ1-4): EAGVTQSPRYAVLQEGQAVSFWCDPISGHDTLYWYQQPRDQGPQLLVYFRDEAVIDNSQLPSDRFSAVRPKGTNSTLKIQSAKQGDTATYLCASSLGQFSNERLFFGHGTKLSVL.